Described below is a single T cell receptor (beta chain) sequence and its context. The CDR3 contains 14 residues. In germline, CDR1 is MNHEY, CDR2 SMNVEV (reference sequence). The junction had 2 bases not matched to a gene; V was cut back by 0 bases and J by 8 bases. How the authors handled the data: Amplified reference gene primers provided the basis for estimating nucleated cell counts. Libraries were prepared by immunoSEQ multiplex PCR; TCRdb keeps only in-frame clonotypes and omits some of them. From that table come the V and J calls and clone size; the DNA was used to work out D and trimming. In the table there are about 110,000 clones, over 65% of which are singletons. The data are from a study of blood T cell repertoires in COVID-19. Study-wide background: Italy, Spain and the United States were the sources of the convalescent and acute COVID-19 samples. Sample material is recorded as cDNA or gDNA derived from T cells, B-cell-depleted T cells, or PBMCs.

Material: peripheral blood. This sequence originates from a woman aged 60-70 years with acute or convalescent COVID-19. This rearrangement joins TRBV27 to TRBJ2-1; TRBD2 agrees at 9 bases. CDR3 DNA sequence: TGTGCCAGCAGTTTATCTGGCGGGAGGGATGAGCAGTTCTTC. Its protein is CASSLSGGRDEQFF.